Detailed here is one T cell receptor beta chain. It has no known antigen specificity. This sample was taken from a study of CXCR3-negative and CXCR3-positive naive CD8 T cells (dated by TCRdb to between 2018 and 2021). General notes on the study: In total, some 140 million TRB reads were obtained, which works out to roughly 1.5 +/- 0.3 million reads per library. Data from some twelve donors, pooled across two independent experiments, went into the diversity and physicochemical repertoire analyses. For the TRBV-TRBJ cluster analysis, the naive subsets came from 5 donors, while the memory cells came from 3 donors.

Beyond this particular receptor, the publication reports: Because CXCR3 expression was partially decreased after cryopreservation, freshly isolated PBMCs were used for most assays. Because surface CD5, which has been linked to self-reactivity in mice, was comparable between naive subsets, TCR interaction strength was also inferred from TRB CDR3 physicochemical properties. Within the same donor, TRBV-TRBJ usage looked similar between naive CXCR3-negative and CXCR3-positive cells, but memory cells had distinct patterns. Both naive subsets had comparably high repertoire diversity, while memory CD8+ T cells had much lower repertoire diversity. TRB CDR3s from CXCR3-positive naive cells showed higher hydrophobicity (lower Kidera factor 4), lower energy, and higher strength and volume indices than CXCR3-negative naive cells.

Each CD8+ T cell subset was flow-sorted in triplicate, and approximately 280,000 cells per subset were placed directly into RLT lysis buffer. To keep memory contaminants out, a stringent definition of naive CD8+ T cells was applied: CD45RO-CCR7+CD27+CD95-. Using standard density gradient centrifugation, peripheral blood mononuclear cells were isolated from buffy coats. Naive CXCR3-negative and CXCR3-positive CD8+ T cells were flow-sorted using a FACSAria III. Total RNA was extracted from sorted cells with an RNeasy Mini Kit. Taken from the germline V gene (reference sequence), the CDR1 and CDR2 loops are SGHAT and FQDESV. The CDR3 runs 16 amino acids, cysteine and phenylalanine included. No DNA appears here. TCRdb records NextSeq 550 as the sequencer. The Human TCR Profiling Kit (MiLaboratory) was used to make UMI-labeled 5' RACE TRB cDNA libraries. cDNA synthesis used the entire amount of extracted RNA, and PCR amplification then used the entire amount of cDNA produced. The libraries were made side by side, with each library going through the same number of PCR cycles. The paper's data handling went like this. About 53,000 +/- 9,400 unique UMI-labeled TRB cDNA molecules per library were extracted with MIGEC and MiXCR, with at least two reads per UMI required. On average, around 40,000 +/- 10,000 functional in-frame TRB CDR3 nucleotide clonotypes lacking stop codons were found per library. After downsampling to 5000 UMI-labeled TRB molecules per sample, diversity metrics such as normalized Shannon-Wiener and Chao1 were calculated in VDJtools. Clonotype-size-weighted physicochemical properties of the central five CDR3 residues (interaction energy, strength, volume and Kidera factor 4) were computed in VDJtools. Each entry corresponds to one CDR3 protein sequence from reads that TCRdb reprocessed, and DNA is not given. None of the V and J calls come from the authors' own analysis; TCRdb made them. The table kept for this sample lists fewer than 90,000 distinct CDR3 sequences. The ten largest make up roughly 1.5% of the sample.

The V and J segments used are TRBV11-1 and TRBJ2-3; the TRBD1 assignment by TCRdb is unverifiable without DNA. The sample taken for sequencing was naive CXCR3- CD8+ T cells from blood. This sample's cell subset or site label indicates: CD45RO-CCR7+CD27+CD95- naive CD8+ T cells lacking CXCR3 (TNR3-). This receptor was taken from a human donor in good health. Some clones in this sample may be carry-over from other donors' samples. CDR3 protein: CASSPQDREVTDTQYF. Full variable domain (CDR3 extended with the reference TRBV11-1 and TRBJ2-3 proteins): EAEVAQSPRYKITEKSQAVAFWCDPISGHATLYWYRQILGQGPELLVQFQDESVVDDSQLPKDRFSAERLKGVDSTLKIQPAELGDSAMYLCASSPQDREVTDTQYFGPGTRLTVL.